These 27 T cell receptor beta chains were sequenced from one sample in a study of technical replicates of blood from a few donors. TCRdb keeps only in-frame clones here, not all; method: immunoSEQ multiplex PCR. This table has roughly 79,000 clones, 96% appearing once. Source material: T cells isolated from PBMCs. These receptors were collected from a human donor in good health.

CDR3 in DNA: TGTGCCAGCAGTTTATTTTCTAGCGGGACCTACAATGAGCAGTTCTTC. Protein product: CASSLFSSGTYNEQFF. This chain uses TRBV27 with TRBJ2-1; 9 bases are a match to TRBD2. The CDR3 has 16 amino acids. Germline V CDR1 and CDR2: MNHEY, SMNVEV (reference sequence). The V segment lost 1 base and the J segment 2 bases; nucleotides outside the gene matches: 3.

The rearrangement links TRBV27 to TRBJ2-3, with TRBD2 matching 11 bases. V shed 3 bases, J shed 1 base, and the junction held 3 bases outside the gene matches. The CDR3 length is 16 residues. The germline CDR1 and CDR2 sequences are MNHEY and SMNVEV (reference sequence). CDR3 residues: CASSFSTSGGTDTQYF. The DNA for the CDR3 is TGTGCCAGCAGTTTCTCGACTAGCGGGGGCACAGATACGCAGTATTTT.

This chain uses TRBV2 with TRBJ2-1, with D perhaps matching TRBD1 (6 bases). The V gene lost 2 bases and the J gene lost 4 bases, with 15 bases spanning the gap. The CDR3 extends over 16 amino acids. Germline lookup yields CDR1 SNHLY and CDR2 FYNNEI. The CDR3 is CASSETIQGRYNEQFF. In nucleotides, the CDR3 is TGTGCCAGCAGTGAAACGATACAGGGTCGGTACAATGAGCAGTTCTTC.

This chain links TRBV5-1 with TRBJ1-4; 7 nucleotides agree with TRBD1. Per germline, CDR1 SGHRS and CDR2 YFSETQ. V dropped 3 bases and J dropped 4; count of bases not matched to a gene: 6. The CDR3 spans 15 residues. Here the CDR3 reads CASSSEGTVNEKLFF. The CDR3, as DNA: TGCGCCAGCAGCTCGGAAGGGACAGTTAATGAAAAACTGTTTTTT.

This clone was picked up a small number of times. Different DNA sequences within this sample yield the same CDR3. The CDR3 sequence is CASSLGQGAYEQYF. The DNA of the CDR3 is TGTGCCAGCAGCTTGGGACAGGGGGCCTACGAGCAGTACTTC. This chain joins TRBV5-4 and TRBJ2-7; 9 nucleotides line up with TRBD1. With V trimmed by 0 bases and J by 2 bases, 0 bases remained unmatched. The V gene's germline CDR1 is SGHNT and CDR2 YYREEE (reference sequence). The CDR3 covers 14 residues.

This sequence joins TRBV6-5 and TRBJ1-4; D is unresolved. Deletions cut 2 bases from V and 0 bases from J, with 10 bases between. There are 16 residues in the CDR3. Per germline, CDR1 MNHEY and CDR2 SVGAGI. The CDR3: CASSYRGAATNEKLFF. DNA of the CDR3: TGTGCCAGCAGTTACCGGGGAGCGGCAACTAATGAAAAACTGTTTTTT.

The chain couples TRBV28 to TRBJ1-2; D is undetermined. This CDR3 is 13 amino acids long. Germline CDR1 MDHEN, CDR2 SYDVKM. The ends were cut back, 3 bases at V and 4 bases at J, with 9 bases in the middle. The CDR3 DNA sequence: TGTGCCAGCAGTTTTCTTCGCGGCTATGGCTACACCTTC. It encodes CASSFLRGYGYTF.

Only one count was recorded for this clone. The V gene is TRBV19, the J gene TRBJ1-5; weak D call: TRBD1 (5 bases). The V and J ends lost 1 base and 1 base respectively, with 8 bases between them. Germline CDR1 is LNHDA and CDR2 is SQIVND (reference sequence). This CDR3 region has 15 residues. CDR3 in amino acids: CASSIARGSNQPQHF. In DNA, the CDR3 is TGTGCCAGTAGTATAGCTAGGGGCAGCAATCAGCCCCAGCATTTT. Drawing the rest from reference TRBV19 and TRBJ1-5, the complete variable domain is DGGITQSPKYLFRKEGQNVTLSCEQNLNHDAMYWYRQDPGQGLRLIYYSQIVNDFQKGDIAEGYSVSREKKESFPLTVTSAQKNPTAFYLCASSIARGSNQPQHFGDGTRLSIL.

The chain carries TRBV18 and TRBJ1-1, with 10 bases matching TRBD1. Germline CDR1 and CDR2: KGHSH and LQKENI. The trim removed 2 bases at V and 3 bases at J, leaving 6 bases unmatched. The CDR3 spans 16 residues. The CDR3 nucleotides are TGTGCCAGCTCACCATTCACAGGGACAGGGGACACTGAAGCTTTCTTT. It translates to CASSPFTGTGDTEAFF.

V usage is TRBV25-1 and J usage is TRBJ2-1; a weak D match, TRBD1 (7 bases). There are 15 residues in the CDR3. CDR1 and CDR2 (germline): MGHDK, SYGVNS. V was shortened by 1 base and J by 7 bases, with 14 bases between the two germline ends. DNA of the CDR3: TGTGCCAGCAGTGAATTCGCGCAGGGGGGAAATGAGCAGTTCTTC. Encoded protein: CASSEFAQGGNEQFF.

The V call is TRBV14, the J call TRBJ2-2; tentative D call: TRBD1 (6 bases). Between the trimmed V and J ends, which lost 6 bases and 7 bases, there was a span of 15 bases. The CDR3 contains 14 residues. Germline V CDR1 and CDR2: SGHDN, FVKESK. CDR3 DNA: TGTGCCAGCAGAGGTCCCTTCAGGGGCGGGGAGCTGTTTTTT. It yields the protein CASRGPFRGGELFF.

V is TRBV6-5 and J is TRBJ1-3; D remains ambiguous. The germline V gene has CDR1 MNHEY and CDR2 SVGAGI. Trimming left V 4 bases short and J 0 bases short, with 7 bases between. The CDR3 runs 14 residues. This CDR3 reads CASSSNLSGNTIYF. For the CDR3, the DNA is TGTGCCAGCAGTTCTAACCTCTCTGGAAACACCATATATTTT.

V gene TRBV7-9 combines with J gene TRBJ2-7; D is perhaps TRBD2 (6 bases). Trimming stripped 5 bases from V and 5 bases from J, with 13 bases between. The CDR3 spans 13 residues. From germline, CDR1 is SEHNR and CDR2 FQNEAQ (reference sequence). The CDR3: CASSPEGSDEQYF. In DNA, the CDR3 is TGTGCCAGCAGCCCGGAGGGATCCGACGAGCAGTACTTC.

The chain employs TRBV27 and TRBJ2-7; 8 bases fit TRBD1. The CDR3 is 15 amino acids. V trimming: 0 bases; J trimming: 0 bases; junction bases outside the gene matches: 1. CDR1 MNHEY and CDR2 SMNVEV come from the germline V gene (reference sequence). CDR3 sequence reads: CASSLSTGVSYEQYF. The CDR3 nucleotides are TGTGCCAGCAGTTTATCGACAGGGGTCTCCTACGAGCAGTACTTC.

J is TRBJ2-7 and V is TRBV18, with 7 bases identical to TRBD1. Germline assignment: CDR1 KGHSH and CDR2 LQKENI. The CDR3 consists of 12 residues. With V trimmed by 5 bases and J by 5 bases, 3 bases remained unmatched. CDR3 nucleotide sequence: TGTGCCAGCTCAACAGGGGTCGACGAGCAGTACTTC. This gives the protein CASSTGVDEQYF.

The V and J genes are TRBV10-3 and TRBJ2-2; TRBD2 matches at 7 bases. In germline, CDR1 is ENHRY, CDR2 SYGVKD. Germline trimming cut 8 bases from V and 5 bases from J; bases unmatched to any gene: 11. The CDR3 sequence is 15 residues long. Here the CDR3 reads CAISAGESQTGELFF. For the CDR3, the DNA is TGTGCCATCTCGGCGGGGGAGTCCCAAACCGGGGAGCTGTTTTTT.

V usage is TRBV7-9 and J usage is TRBJ2-2; tentative D call: TRBD2 (6 bases). Trimming took 1 base from V and 4 from J, leaving 16 bases between them. CDR3 length: 17 residues. Germline CDR1 reads SEHNR; CDR2 reads FQNEAQ (reference sequence). In DNA, the CDR3 is TGTGCCAGCAGCTTAGTTTGGTCTCCCGGGGGCACCGGGGAGCTGTTTTTT. It codes for CASSLVWSPGGTGELFF.

The CDR3 protein is CASSPGYEQFF. Written as DNA, the CDR3 is TGTGCCAGCAGTCCAGGCTATGAGCAGTTCTTC. The chain recombines TRBV27 with TRBJ2-1; D call uncertain. The V gene's germline CDR1 is MNHEY and CDR2 SMNVEV (reference sequence). V was cut by 5 bases and J by 8 bases, with 7 bases left in between. This CDR3 has 11 residues.

V is TRBV7-9 and J is TRBJ2-5; 8 bases are a match to TRBD2. V was clipped by 5 bases and J by 5 bases; unmatched bases: 13. From germline, CDR1 is SEHNR and CDR2 FQNEAQ (reference sequence). The CDR3 extends over 16 amino acids. DNA of the CDR3: TGTGCCAGCAGCGACTGGACTAGCCAGGGCCGGGAGACCCAGTACTTC. Its translation: CASSDWTSQGRETQYF.

The CDR3 sequence is CASSRRSGNQPQHF. CDR3 in DNA: TGTGCCAGCAGTCGGAGGTCTGGCAATCAGCCCCAGCATTTT. The V gene is TRBV28, the J gene TRBJ1-5; no definite D call. V was pared by 5 bases and J by 2 bases, with 10 bases between. Germline loops: CDR1 MDHEN, CDR2 SYDVKM. This CDR3 has 14 residues.

The sample holds one count of this clone. The gene calls are TRBV6-1 and TRBJ1-5; D unresolved. From germline, CDR1 is MNHNS and CDR2 SASEGT. This CDR3 comprises 15 residues. Trimming shortened V by 2 bases and J by 0 bases, and 8 bases separated the two germline ends. CDR3 amino acids: CASSEIQYSNQPQHF. DNA for the CDR3: TGTGCCAGCAGTGAAATACAGTATAGCAATCAGCCCCAGCATTTT.

V gene TRBV2 combines with J gene TRBJ2-7; 10 nucleotides match TRBD2. The junction had 16 bases not matched to a gene; V was cut back by 5 bases and J by 12 bases. This CDR3 has 15 residues. In germline, CDR1 is SNHLY, CDR2 FYNNEI. CDR3 in amino acids: CASSTSLAGWGPPYF. The CDR3 nucleotides are TGTGCCAGCAGTACCTCACTAGCGGGGTGGGGACCGCCGTACTTC.

V gene TRBV15 combines with J gene TRBJ1-1; 8 positions match TRBD1. Germline loops: CDR1 LNHNV, CDR2 YYDKDF (reference sequence). The V and J ends lost 0 bases and 0 bases, in that order; junction bases with no gene match: 6. The CDR3 has 17 residues. The CDR3 is CATSRDRGQEMNTEAFF. The CDR3 nucleotides are TGTGCCACCAGCAGAGATCGGGGACAGGAGATGAACACTGAAGCTTTCTTT.

V and J are TRBV19 and TRBJ2-3; possible D gene TRBD1, 6 bases. Germline lookup yields CDR1 LNHDA and CDR2 SQIVND (reference sequence). The CDR3 is made up of 15 amino acids. V was trimmed by 3 bases and J by 8 bases, leaving 18 bases between them. CDR3 sequence reads: CASSIFIQGKATQYF. As DNA, the CDR3 is TGTGCCAGTAGTATTTTTATACAGGGAAAGGCTACGCAGTATTTT.

This chain uses TRBV5-4 with TRBJ1-1; D call uncertain. The germline gives CDR1 SGHNT, CDR2 YYREEE (reference sequence). V was pared by 0 bases and J by 1 base, with 7 bases between. CDR3 length: 14 residues. The CDR3 loop reads CASSLARGNTEAFF. In DNA form, the CDR3 reads TGTGCCAGCAGCTTGGCCCGCGGGAACACTGAAGCTTTCTTT. Full variable domain (remainder filled in from reference TRBV5-4 and TRBJ1-1): ETGVTQSPTHLIKTRGQQVTLRCSSQSGHNTVSWYQQALGQGPQFIFQYYREEENGRGNFPPRFSGLQFPNYSSELNVNALELDDSALYLCASSLARGNTEAFFGQGTRLTVV.

The chain links TRBV4-3 to TRBJ1-1; TRBD1 might be the D (6 bases). Trimming removed 0 bases at V and 7 bases at J, with 12 bases between. CDR1 is LGHNA and CDR2 is YSLEER in the germline V gene. The CDR3 is made up of 14 amino acids. The CDR3 bases are TGCGCCAGCAGCCAAGAAAGGACCAGGGGTGAAGCTTTCTTT. Protein product: CASSQERTRGEAFF.

The chain carries TRBV7-2 and TRBJ1-5; the match to TRBD1 covers 7 bases. V shed 5 bases, J shed 0 bases, and the junction held 4 bases outside the gene matches. Germline V gene sequence: CDR1 SGHTA, CDR2 FQGNSA. The CDR3 has 15 amino acids. CDR3 DNA sequence: TGTGCCAGCAGCCTAGGGACAGATAGCAATCAGCCCCAGCATTTT. It yields the protein CASSLGTDSNQPQHF.